The 28 T cell receptor beta chains below all came from one sample that was sequenced in a study of breast tumors, draining lymph nodes, adjacent tissues. The lymph nodes were axillary draining lymph nodes from breast cancer patients. Each CDR3 protein gets one entry after TCRdb re-called the multiplex PCR reads with MiXCR. This sample has 150,000 to 200,000 distinct CDR3 sequences, with 30% to 35% found just once. The sample comprised axillary lymph node tissue. The receptors were sampled from a female donor with breast cancer. Some clones in this sample may be carry-over from other donors' samples.

CDR3: CASSYSPGLSYNEQYF. Here the CDR3 DNA reads TGTGCCAGCAGCTATTCCCCAGGACTTTCCTACAATGAGCAGTATTTT. The chain recombines TRBV7-9 with TRBJ2-3, with TRBD2 as a possible D gene (5 bases). Germline CDR1 SEHNR, CDR2 FQNEAQ (reference sequence). There are 16 residues in the CDR3. The V end lost 4 bases, the J end lost 11 bases, and 25 bases lay between the germline ends.

This clonotype was seen at least ten times. The rearrangement links TRBV7-9 to TRBJ1-5; the D is unclear. Deletions cut 1 base from V and 7 bases from J, with 11 bases between. From germline, CDR1 is SEHNR and CDR2 FQNEAQ (reference sequence). This CDR3 has 14 amino acids. Here the CDR3 DNA reads TGTGCCAGCAGCTTAGAGTGGAGCGGGCAGCCCCAGCATTTT. Protein: CASSLEWSGQPQHF.

The rearrangement links TRBV6-5 to TRBJ2-3, with D uncertain. The CDR3 contains 12 residues. Germline V gene sequence: CDR1 MNHEY, CDR2 SVGAGI. Trimming shortened V by 4 bases and J by 3 bases, and 5 bases separated the two germline ends. CDR3 nucleotides: TGTGCCAGCAGTTTACAAACAGATACGCAGTATTTT. It is translated as CASSLQTDTQYF.

A few counts support this clonotype. A junction end diverges from the germline sequence, so it may reflect a read error. This chain joins TRBV11-3 and TRBJ2-7; TRBD1 aligns across 7 bases. The CDR3 has 13 amino acids. Germline V gives CDR1 SGHNT, CDR2 YENEEA. The CDR3 sequence is CASTGQDSSEQYF. As DNA, the CDR3 is TGTGCCAGCACCGGACAGGATTCCTCCGAGCAGTACTTC.

The chain is built from TRBV4-3 and TRBJ2-3; no firm D call. Trimming stripped 1 base from V and 5 bases from J, with 10 bases between. The CDR3 is made up of 14 amino acids. Germline lookup yields CDR1 LGHNA and CDR2 YSLEER. CDR3 DNA sequence: TGCGCCAGCAGCCAAGGGAATTTTATAGATACGCAGTATTTT. It specifies CASSQGNFIDTQYF.

In this sample, this clonotype turned up many times. The rearrangement links TRBV6-5 to TRBJ1-5, with TRBD1 matching 8 bases. The CDR3 has 14 residues. Trimming cost V 6 bases and J 2 bases; bases outside gene matches: 3. Looked up from germline, CDR1 is MNHEY and CDR2 is SVGAGI. This CDR3 is CASRQGVGNQPQHF. The CDR3 DNA reads as TGTGCCAGCAGACAGGGGGTAGGCAATCAGCCCCAGCATTTT.

This clonotype appeared many times. This chain connects TRBV6-2 or TRBV6-3 to TRBJ2-2; no reliable D call. The V end lost 11 bases, the J end lost 5 bases, and 9 bases lay between the germline ends. The V gene's germline CDR1 is MNHEY and CDR2 SVGEGT. The length of the CDR3 is 11 residues. CDR3 DNA: TGTGCCGCATCAACTACCGGGGAGCTGTTTTTT. Translating gives CAASTTGELFF.

This clonotype occurred many times. The chain joins TRBV5-1 to TRBJ2-1; D is perhaps TRBD1 (5 bases). Per the germline V gene, CDR1 is SGHRS and CDR2 is YFSETQ. The length of the CDR3 is 15 residues. V was pared by 1 base and J by 4 bases, with 12 bases between. As DNA, the CDR3 is TGCGCCAGCAGCTTGAGCCTAACAGGTTACAATGAGCAGTTCTTC. Residues: CASSLSLTGYNEQFF.

This chain links TRBV7-2 with TRBJ2-3, with 10 nucleotides matching TRBD2. J was trimmed by 3 bases and V by 2 bases; bases with no gene match: 14. CDR3 size: 19 residues. The germline CDR1 and CDR2 sequences are SGHTA and FQGNSA. This CDR3 reads CASSLMFAAGGRRTDTQYF. In DNA, the CDR3 is TGTGCCAGCAGCTTAATGTTTGCAGCGGGGGGGCGCAGGACAGATACGCAGTATTTT.

This clonotype was detected ten times or more. The chain recombines TRBV9 with TRBJ1-2; D unresolved. The CDR3 contains 14 residues. From germline, CDR1 is SGDLS and CDR2 YYNGEE. With 3 bases removed from V and 4 bases from J, the gap between germline ends came to 13 bases. CDR3 sequence: CASSGLGYPYGYTF. The DNA for the CDR3 is TGTGCCAGCAGCGGACTCGGGTATCCCTATGGCTACACCTTC. The whole variable domain, filled in from reference TRBV9 and TRBJ1-2, reads DSGVTQTPKHLITATGQRVTLRCSPRSGDLSVYWYQQSLDQGLQFLIQYYNGEERAKGNILERFSAQQFPDLHSELNLSSLELGDSALYFCASSGLGYPYGYTFGSGTRLTVV.

This clonotype was picked up many times. The V gene is TRBV19, the J gene TRBJ1-2, with TRBD1 identical over 7 bases. V trimming: 6 bases; J trimming: 2 bases; junction bases outside the gene matches: 6. CDR1 is LNHDA and CDR2 is SQIVND in the germline V gene (reference sequence). The CDR3 is 14 residues long. This CDR3 is CASRRTGGNYGYTF. The CDR3 DNA sequence: TGTGCCAGTAGGCGGACAGGAGGCAACTATGGCTACACCTTC.

This clonotype occurred many times. This chain connects TRBV4-1 to TRBJ2-5, with 7 bases fitting TRBD2. Trimming cost V 0 bases and J 1 base; bases outside gene matches: 5. Germline CDR1 and CDR2: MGHRA and YSYEKL. The CDR3 has 16 amino acids. As DNA, the CDR3 is TGCGCCAGCAGCCAAGATCCCCTAGCGGCCCAAGAGACCCAGTACTTC. Amino acid sequence: CASSQDPLAAQETQYF.

This clonotype turned up a few times. This chain uses TRBV14 with TRBJ1-2; D not resolved. Trimming shortened V by 5 bases and J by 3 bases, and 4 bases separated the two germline ends. Germline CDR1 reads SGHDN; CDR2 reads FVKESK. The length of the CDR3 is 11 residues. The CDR3 reads CASSSHYGYTF. DNA of the CDR3: TGTGCCAGCAGCTCTCACTATGGCTACACCTTC. Full variable domain (missing parts from reference TRBV14 and TRBJ1-2): EAGVTQFPSHSVIEKGQTVTLRCDPISGHDNLYWYRRVMGKEIKFLLHFVKESKQDESGMPNNRFLAERTGGTYSTLKVQPAELEDSGVYFCASSSHYGYTFGSGTRLTVV.

This chain joins TRBV9 and TRBJ2-3; D uncertain. Germline CDR1 SGDLS, CDR2 YYNGEE. The CDR3 covers 17 residues. Trimming took off 2 bases at V and 0 bases at J, with 16 bases between the two ends. CDR3 region: CASSVDSPTGSTDTQYF. In nucleotides, the CDR3 is TGTGCCAGCAGCGTTGATTCCCCTACTGGTAGCACAGATACGCAGTATTTT.

This clonotype is a singleton in its sample. This sequence may be a read error, since a much larger clone differs from it by one base. The rearrangement links TRBV5-1 to TRBJ2-7; D may match TRBD1 or TRBD2 (5 bases each). The germline CDR1 and CDR2 sequences are SGHRS and YFSETQ. This CDR3 comprises 13 residues. The CDR3 DNA follows: TGCGCCAGCAGCTGGGAGACAGCATACGACCAGTACTTC. Protein product: CASSWETAYDQYF.

This clonotype showed up just once. The chain is built from TRBV6-1 and TRBJ2-3, with 9 bases that match TRBD1. This CDR3 has 16 residues. The V gene's germline CDR1 is MNHNS and CDR2 SASEGT. After removal of 6 bases from V and 2 bases from J, the junction contained 9 bases not matched to a gene. CDR3 residues: CASRVRDRVSTDTQYF. DNA for the CDR3: TGTGCCAGCAGAGTACGGGACAGGGTATCCACAGATACGCAGTATTTT.

This clonotype was detected only a few times. Since a much larger clone is just one base distant, this may be a read error. The V and J genes are TRBV9 and TRBJ2-1; 7 nucleotides agree with TRBD2. CDR3 length: 14 residues. In germline, CDR1 is SGDLS, CDR2 YYNGEE. In DNA, the CDR3 is TGTGCCAGCAGCGTAGATGGCGGGGGAAATGAGCAGTCCTTC. Amino acid sequence: CASSVDGGGNEQSF.

This clonotype was picked up many times. The chain uses TRBV9 and TRBJ2-5; TRBD2 matches at 8 bases. Germline loops: CDR1 SGDLS, CDR2 YYNGEE. Trimming cost V 0 bases and J 5 bases; bases outside gene matches: 12. The CDR3 extends over 17 amino acids. CDR3 in DNA: TGTGCCAGCAGCGTAGCACTCGACCGGGAGGGCCCGGAGACCCAGTACTTC. Protein: CASSVALDREGPETQYF.

This clonotype was seen ten or more times. The chain couples TRBV9 to TRBJ1-4, with unresolved D. CDR1 and CDR2 (germline): SGDLS, YYNGEE. CDR3 length: 13 residues. V dropped 1 base and J dropped 7 bases, with 8 bases sitting between them. CDR3: CASSVWPGEKLFF. The DNA of the CDR3 is TGTGCCAGCAGCGTATGGCCGGGTGAAAAACTGTTTTTT.

The chain joins TRBV12-5 to TRBJ1-2; weak D call: TRBD1 (5 bases). The CDR3 length is 16 residues. CDR1 is LGHNT and CDR2 is FRNRAP in the germline V gene. The germline V and J ends were trimmed by 3 bases and 6 bases, with 20 bases remaining between them. This CDR3 reads CASGFVRTLGLDGYTF. CDR3 nucleotides: TGTGCTAGTGGTTTCGTCCGGACACTGGGACTGGATGGCTACACCTTC.

This clonotype was seen at least ten times. This rearrangement joins TRBV20-1 to TRBJ2-5; D is ambiguous. The V and J ends lost 1 base and 4 bases respectively, with 7 bases between them. The length of the CDR3 is 12 residues. CDR1 DFQATT and CDR2 SNEGSKA come from the germline V gene (reference sequence). The CDR3 region has the DNA TGCAGTGCTAGAGTCGGTGGAGAGACCCAGTACTTC. Protein: CSARVGGETQYF.

The sample holds a few counts of this clonotype. The chain links TRBV7-9 to TRBJ1-1; D gene ambiguous. The germline CDR1 and CDR2 sequences are SEHNR and FQNEAQ (reference sequence). Trimming took 6 bases from V and 1 from J, leaving 9 bases between them. This CDR3 is built from 13 residues. Here the CDR3 reads CASRLTRNTEAFF. In DNA, the CDR3 is TGTGCCAGCAGGCTAACAAGGAACACTGAAGCTTTCTTT.

The J gene is TRBJ1-2, the V gene TRBV13; unclear D gene. V dropped 3 bases and J dropped 4 bases, with 18 bases sitting between them. The germline V gene has CDR1 PRHDT and CDR2 FYEKMQ (reference sequence). CDR3 size: 16 residues. The CDR3 sequence: CASSFSFQREAYGYTF. DNA of the CDR3: TGTGCCAGCAGCTTTTCTTTCCAGCGGGAGGCCTATGGCTACACCTTC.

Many counts were recorded for this clonotype. The V call is TRBV12-3 or TRBV12-4, the J call TRBJ1-6, with D perhaps TRBD1 (5 bases). V was pared by 3 bases and J by 9 bases, with 18 bases between. The length of the CDR3 is 16 residues. The CDR3, as DNA: TGTGCCAGCAGTTTCCCCTACGTCCAGGGTGGTTCACCCCTCCACTTT. This encodes CASSFPYVQGGSPLHF.

This clonotype was counted many times. CDR3 sequence: CASSQEPKQVYEQYF. The CDR3 DNA reads TGCGCCAGCAGCCAAGAACCAAAGCAAGTGTACGAGCAGTACTTC. This chain links TRBV4-1 with TRBJ2-7; D gene unclear. Between the trimmed V and J ends, which lost 0 bases and 4 bases, there was a span of 13 bases. CDR3 length: 15 amino acids. Germline CDR1 MGHRA, CDR2 YSYEKL.

The CDR3 reads CASRKGGRNSPLHF. CDR3 DNA: TGTGCCAGCAGAAAAGGGGGCAGGAATTCACCCCTCCACTTT. The chain joins TRBV2 to TRBJ1-6, with 7 bases lining up with TRBD1. J was trimmed by 7 bases and V by 6 bases; bases with no gene match: 6. CDR3 size: 14 residues. Germline V gene data show CDR1 as SNHLY and CDR2 as FYNNEI. The full variable domain, its missing parts supplied by reference TRBV2 and TRBJ1-6, is EPEVTQTPSHQVTQMGQEVILRCVPISNHLYFYWYRQILGQKVEFLVSFYNNEISEKSEIFDDQFSVERPDGSNFTLKIRSTKLEDSAMYFCASRKGGRNSPLHFGNGTRLTVT.

To note about this clonotype: The CDR3 does not close with the conserved phenylalanine or tryptophan, likely indicating a read error. The DNA is omitted, as the CDR3 cannot be located on it reliably, and the CDR3 follows TCRdb's listing. V and J are TRBV20-1 and TRBJ2-1; the D call in the table, TRBD2, was not verified against the DNA. Germline V gives CDR1 DFQATT, CDR2 SNEGSKA (reference sequence). The CDR3 has 8 amino acids, counting both end residues. CDR3 protein: CSARDTAG.

This clonotype came up many times. This chain joins TRBV6-2 or TRBV6-3 and TRBJ2-5, with TRBD2 matching 12 bases. This CDR3 is built from 19 residues. Looked up from germline, CDR1 is MNHEY and CDR2 is SVGEGT. J gave up 3 bases and V 5 bases, and 16 bases lay outside the gene matches. Here the CDR3 reads CASSHPLGLAGLREETQYF. CDR3 nucleotides: TGTGCCAGCAGTCACCCGTTGGGACTAGCGGGTCTAAGGGAAGAGACCCAGTACTTC.